This paragraph covers one TCR beta chain sequence. What antigen it recognizes has not been identified. No base qualities exist here, and no much larger clone lies one base off it. The CDR3 regions of human TCRbeta chains were analyzed by immunosequencing. Per the source publication's procedure: Repertoire TCRs were checked for matches against a reference library of SARS-CoV-2-specific TCRs that had been generated using the MIRA antigen-specificity platform. Breadth meant the fraction of unique TCRs that were SARS-CoV-2-associated, whereas depth meant the fraction of total T cells that were SARS-CoV-2-associated. Each spike-specific TCR was assigned to its reactive spike region and to a CD4 or CD8 class using the MIRA data. Log10-transformed breadth and depth values were compared by one-way ANOVA with Sidak's multiple comparisons tests. TCRdb carries this immuneACCESS record with in-frame sequences only. Its versions omit some clonotypes, under half of them owing to an unresolved V gene in the studies checked, with the rest unexplained. V and J calls plus clone size are reproduced from that table; the DNA served to infer D and trimming. The sample contains roughly 150,000 clones, about 87% of them found a single time. Under 2.5% of the sample is held by the ten biggest clonotypes.

The sample is drawn from a study of T cell responses to AZD1222 COVID-19 vaccine listed by TCRdb under 2021. For the wider study: AZD1222 recipients with second doses at about 4 weeks or about 12 weeks were pooled, because spike-specific TCR depth and breadth did not differ between schedules. Enrollment into the trials was organized by age into subgroups of 18-55, 56-69 and 70-plus years, and those subgroups contained roughly 150, 30 and 60 TCR-sequenced participants, respectively. A total of more than 230 trial participants underwent TCR sequencing, of whom roughly 210 had received two doses of AZD1222 and roughly 26 had received two doses of the MenACWY control vaccine.

Results and caveats for the whole study, not just this receptor: Conclusions about previously exposed vaccinees are limited because only six or seven AZD1222 recipients were SARS-CoV-2 seropositive at baseline. Because no day 14 peak-response samples were available, repertoires were characterized only after the peak T cell response. Spike-specific TCR breadth and depth rose significantly after two AZD1222 doses compared with day 0 and with MenACWY recipients. The whole spike protein was spanned by vaccine-associated CD4 TCRs, and dominant responses were seen in regions 160-218 and 743-854. Reportedly, almost half of the unique spike-specific TCRs recognized epitopes lying outside the regions that are mutated in the B.1.351 and B.1.1.7 variants. In the small 56-69-year group, the increase in depth fell short of significance, most likely because of low power. Participants were mostly white British, with more females than males. The authors suggested clonal diversity may have been underestimated.

According to the study, the label for this sample's time point signals: baseline before first vaccination. Vaccinee samples came from UK trials COV001 and COV002, including a single-blind randomized controlled phase 2/3 trial of AZD1222 (ChAdOx1 nCoV-19) in healthy adults. Trial participant PBMC samples were collected at day 0 and day 28 after the second dose for TCRbeta chain sequencing. At the junction V is shortened by 4 bases and J by 3 bases, with 16 bases in between. Including the terminal cysteine and phenylalanine, the CDR3 comprises 16 residues. CDR3 DNA is the only sequence kept; it has 48 bases, read in frame from the first base. Via the germline V gene (reference sequence), CDR1 is SGHNT and CDR2 YYREEE.

The V and J genes are TRBV5-4 and TRBJ2-2; the D region possibly corresponds to TRBD2 (7 bases align). The receptor comes from an adult in good health. The sample in question was peripheral blood, obtained on day 0 of AZD1222 vaccination. CDR3 reads: CASSPQGGVYTGELFF. The nucleotides read TGTGCCAGCAGCCCTCAAGGGGGGGTTTACACCGGGGAGCTGTTTTTT.